A single sample gave rise to the 21 T cell receptor beta chains below, sequenced in a study of blood T cell repertoires in COVID-19. Libraries were prepared by immunoSEQ multiplex PCR; TCRdb keeps only in-frame clonotypes and omits some of them. Counted here are about 260,000 clones, less than 90% occurring once; the ten biggest clones make up less than 15%. Sequencing used peripheral blood. The source of these receptors is a human donor in a cohort sampled during active COVID-19.

The V and J genes are TRBV19 and TRBJ2-2, with 9 bases fitting TRBD1. The germline CDR1 and CDR2 sequences are LNHDA and SQIVND (reference sequence). The trim removed 8 bases at V and 5 bases at J, leaving 6 bases unmatched. The CDR3 has 14 residues. CDR3 in amino acids: CASLEGTGTGELFF. Here the CDR3 DNA reads TGTGCCAGTTTGGAGGGGACAGGGACCGGGGAGCTGTTTTTT.

The chain uses TRBV7-9 and TRBJ2-1; the D gene is possibly TRBD2 (5 bases). Trimming removed 6 bases from V and 7 bases from J, with 7 bases in between. This CDR3 spans 11 amino acids. CDR1 SEHNR and CDR2 FQNEAQ come from the germline V gene (reference sequence). Here the CDR3 reads CASRDWNEQFF. CDR3 sequence (DNA): TGTGCCAGCAGGGACTGGAATGAGCAGTTCTTC.

The chain has TRBV6-1 and TRBJ1-5, with 8 bases matching TRBD1. V shed 1 base, J shed 5 bases, and the junction held 7 bases outside the gene matches. CDR1 is MNHNS and CDR2 is SASEGT in the germline V gene. The CDR3 spans 16 residues. CDR3 in DNA: TGTGCCAGCAGTGAAGTTCCCGGGACAGGCTATCAGCCCCAGCATTTT. Amino acids: CASSEVPGTGYQPQHF.

The rearrangement uses TRBV2 and TRBJ2-2, with TRBD2 as a possible D gene (6 bases). CDR1 SNHLY and CDR2 FYNNEI come from the germline V gene. CDR3 length: 14 amino acids. The V gene lost 6 bases and the J gene lost 4 bases, with 12 bases spanning the gap. As DNA, the CDR3 is TGTGCCAGCAGGATGATGGGAGGCACCGGGGAGCTGTTTTTT. Encoded protein: CASRMMGGTGELFF.

The chain employs TRBV19 and TRBJ1-4, with D uncertain. Germline V CDR1 and CDR2: LNHDA, SQIVND (reference sequence). V lost 5 bases, J lost 6 bases, and 13 bases lay in between. The CDR3 covers 14 residues. CDR3 sequence (DNA): TGTGCCAGTAGTCGGGGTGGGATTGATGAAAAACTGTTTTTT. The encoded protein is CASSRGGIDEKLFF.

This clone has only a few counts. The chain recombines TRBV14 with TRBJ2-1; TRBD2 matches at 12 bases. Germline V gene data show CDR1 as SGHDN and CDR2 as FVKESK. The CDR3 spans 15 residues. V lost 6 bases to trimming and J lost 3 bases; unmatched junction nucleotides: 3. CDR3 sequence: CASRMTSGSYNEQFF. The CDR3 nucleotides are TGTGCCAGCAGAATGACTAGCGGGAGCTACAATGAGCAGTTCTTC.

The J gene is TRBJ1-1, the V gene TRBV27; a possible D gene is TRBD1 (5 bases). The CDR3 covers 15 residues. Germline V CDR1 and CDR2: MNHEY, SMNVEV (reference sequence). Trimming removed 2 bases at V and 6 bases at J, with 16 bases between. For the CDR3, the DNA is TGTGCCAGCAGTTTACGGGGGGTTGAGCTCGCTGAAGCTTTCTTT. It is translated as CASSLRGVELAEAFF.

The chain has TRBV25-1 and TRBJ2-5; 7 bases fit TRBD2. The CDR3 runs to 14 residues. Looked up from germline, CDR1 is MGHDK and CDR2 is SYGVNS. The junction had 4 bases not matched to a gene; V was cut back by 1 base and J by 5 bases. The CDR3 nucleotides read TGTGCCAGCAGTGAATTCGTGGGGGGGGAGACCCAGTACTTC. It translates to CASSEFVGGETQYF.

V is TRBV5-6 and J is TRBJ2-7; 8 bases fit TRBD2. In germline, CDR1 is SGHDT, CDR2 YYEEEE. CDR3 length: 15 amino acids. V shed 2 bases, J shed 0 bases, and the junction held 4 bases outside the gene matches. The CDR3 loop reads CASSFSGTSSYEQYF. The CDR3 DNA reads TGTGCCAGCAGCTTTTCCGGGACTAGCTCCTACGAGCAGTACTTC. Using reference TRBV5-6 and TRBJ2-7 for the parts outside the CDR3, the full variable domain is DAGVTQSPTHLIKTRGQQVTLRCSPKSGHDTVSWYQQALGQGPQFIFQYYEEEERQRGNFPDRFSGHQFPNYSSELNVNALLLGDSALYLCASSFSGTSSYEQYFGPGTRLTVT.

This clone was detected only a few times. The chain combines TRBV19 with TRBJ2-1, with 7 bases aligning to TRBD2. CDR1 and CDR2 from the germline V gene are LNHDA and SQIVND (reference sequence). Germline trimming cut 7 bases from V and 0 bases from J; bases unmatched to any gene: 3. This CDR3 has 14 amino acids. CDR3 loop: CASNGRGSYNEQFF. CDR3 sequence (DNA): TGTGCCAGTAATGGGAGGGGCTCCTACAATGAGCAGTTCTTC.

The chain employs TRBV11-2 and TRBJ1-3; D gene unclear. This CDR3 is built from 17 residues. Trimming took off 5 bases at V and 0 bases at J, with 17 bases between the two ends. CDR1 and CDR2 (germline): SGHAT, FQNNGV. The CDR3 DNA reads as TGTGCCAGCAGCGCTAGACCCGGACTTCTCTCTGGAAACACCATATATTTT. Its protein product is CASSARPGLLSGNTIYF.

On this clone: This specimen includes other DNA sequences encoding the same CDR3. The rearrangement joins TRBV3-1 (or the pseudogene TRBV3-2) to TRBJ2-1; 10 bases are a match to TRBD2. Germline trimming cut 5 bases from V and 4 bases from J; bases unmatched to any gene: 5. The CDR3 spans 15 residues. Germline V gene lookup returns CDR1 LGHDT and CDR2 YNNKEL (reference sequence). CDR3 protein: CASSLTSGSYNEQFF. The CDR3 DNA reads TGTGCCAGCAGCTTGACTAGCGGGTCTTACAATGAGCAGTTCTTC.

The V call is TRBV27, the J call TRBJ2-7; 8 bases map to TRBD1. The J segment lost 5 bases and the V segment lost 3 bases, leaving 3 bases of the junction unmatched. The V gene's germline CDR1 is MNHEY and CDR2 SMNVEV (reference sequence). The CDR3 runs 13 residues. This CDR3 reads CASSFGTGNEQYF. DNA of the CDR3: TGTGCCAGCAGTTTCGGGACAGGAAACGAGCAGTACTTC.

The sample holds a few counts of this clone. The rearrangement uses TRBV24-1 and TRBJ2-3; 8 nucleotides match TRBD1. This CDR3 is built from 17 residues. Germline V lookup: CDR1 KGHDR, CDR2 SFDVKD. The ends lost 6 bases at V and 2 bases at J; junction bases unmatched: 12. In nucleotides, the CDR3 is TGTGCCACCAGTCTCCAGGGGGCGGGTTTATACACAGATACGCAGTATTTT. Translation gives CATSLQGAGLYTDTQYF.

This chain links TRBV9 with TRBJ2-3, with 10 bases aligning to TRBD2. With 5 bases clipped from V and 6 bases from J, the junction kept 9 bases outside the gene matches. CDR3 length: 15 amino acids. The germline V gene encodes CDR1 SGDLS and CDR2 YYNGEE. The CDR3: CASSPSGRAVDTQYF. In DNA, the CDR3 is TGTGCCAGCAGTCCCAGCGGGAGGGCCGTGGATACGCAGTATTTT.

This sequence joins TRBV9 and TRBJ2-6, with D perhaps TRBD2 (5 bases). The germline CDR1 and CDR2 sequences are SGDLS and YYNGEE. CDR3 length: 14 residues. Trimming stripped 2 bases from V and 2 bases from J, with 5 bases between. The CDR3 loop reads CASSVRAGANVLTF. The CDR3 coding sequence is TGTGCCAGCAGCGTGAGGGCTGGGGCCAACGTCCTGACTTTC.

The gene calls are TRBV27 and TRBJ1-1; 9 bases match TRBD1. The CDR3 totals 14 residues. Germline V gene sequence: CDR1 MNHEY, CDR2 SMNVEV (reference sequence). V was clipped by 4 bases and J by 5 bases; unmatched bases: 5. CDR3 nucleotide sequence: TGTGCCAGCAGTTCTTCACAGGGGGCGACTGAAGCTTTCTTT. Residues: CASSSSQGATEAFF.

This clone has only a few counts. This rearrangement joins TRBV2 to TRBJ2-1; tentatively, D is TRBD2 (6 bases). This CDR3 spans 15 amino acids. Between the trimmed V and J ends, which lost 9 bases and 5 bases, there was a span of 20 bases. The germline gives CDR1 SNHLY, CDR2 FYNNEI. The CDR3 DNA reads as TGTGCCAGGGGTACTAGCTGGTCTGCCAACAATGAGCAGTTCTTC. This codes for CARGTSWSANNEQFF.

Note on this clone: The junction departs from germline at one end; a sequencing error may be responsible. V is TRBV7-7 and J is TRBJ2-2, with 7 positions matching TRBD2. Looked up from germline, CDR1 is SSHAT and CDR2 is FNYEAQ (reference sequence). The CDR3 totals 15 residues. CDR3 region: CASSPAAGYTGELFF. In DNA form, the CDR3 reads TGTGCTAGCAGCCCCGCAGCGGGGTACACCGGGGAGCTGTTTTTT.

A single count supports this clone. The gene calls are TRBV28 and TRBJ2-7, with D uncertain. This CDR3 contains 11 residues. Germline V lookup: CDR1 MDHEN, CDR2 SYDVKM. Trimming removed 6 bases from V and 7 bases from J, with 10 bases in between. This CDR3 is CASRELWEQYF. The CDR3 nucleotides read TGTGCCAGCAGAGAGCTTTGGGAGCAGTACTTC.

The J gene is TRBJ2-3, the V gene TRBV7-2, with D uncertain. CDR1 is SGHTA, CDR2 FQGNSA, per germline. Trimming pared 1 base from V and 6 bases from J, leaving 11 bases between. The CDR3 runs 14 residues. The CDR3 DNA reads TGTGCCAGCAGCTTAGAGTCGGGTTTGGATACGCAGTATTTT. Protein product: CASSLESGLDTQYF.